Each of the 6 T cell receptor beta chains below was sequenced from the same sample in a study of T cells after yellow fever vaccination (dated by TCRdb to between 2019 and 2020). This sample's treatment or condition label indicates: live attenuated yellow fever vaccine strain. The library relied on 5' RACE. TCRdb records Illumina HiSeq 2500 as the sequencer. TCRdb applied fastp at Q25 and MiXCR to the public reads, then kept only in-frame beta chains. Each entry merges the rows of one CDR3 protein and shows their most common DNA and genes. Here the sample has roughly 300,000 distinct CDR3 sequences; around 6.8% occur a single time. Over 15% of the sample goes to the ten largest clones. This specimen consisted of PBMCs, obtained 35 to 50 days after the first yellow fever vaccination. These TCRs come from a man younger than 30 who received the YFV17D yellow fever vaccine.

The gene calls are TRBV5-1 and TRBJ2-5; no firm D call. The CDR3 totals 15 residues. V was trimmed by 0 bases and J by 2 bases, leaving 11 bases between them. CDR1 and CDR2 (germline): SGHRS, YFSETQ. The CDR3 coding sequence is TGCGCCAGCAGCTTGGCCCCGGCTCCTCAAGAGACCCAGTACTTC. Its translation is CASSLAPAPQETQYF. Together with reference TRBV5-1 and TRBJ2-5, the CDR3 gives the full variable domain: KAGVTQTPRYLIKTRGQQVTLSCSPISGHRSVSWYQQTPGQGLQFLFEYFSETQRNKGNFPGRFSGRQFSNSRSEMNVSTLELGDSALYLCASSLAPAPQETQYFGPGTRLLVL.

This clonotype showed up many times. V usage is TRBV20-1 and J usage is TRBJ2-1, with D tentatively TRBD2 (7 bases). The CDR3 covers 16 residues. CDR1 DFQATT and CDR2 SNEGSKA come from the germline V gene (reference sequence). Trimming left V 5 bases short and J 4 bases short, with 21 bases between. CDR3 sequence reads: CSAPIRGGAGYNEQFF. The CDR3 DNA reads TGCAGTGCTCCAATCCGCGGGGGCGCGGGGTACAATGAGCAGTTCTTC.

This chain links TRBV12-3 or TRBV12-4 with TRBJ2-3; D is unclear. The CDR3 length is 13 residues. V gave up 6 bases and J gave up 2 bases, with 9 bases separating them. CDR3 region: CASSAQDTDTQYF. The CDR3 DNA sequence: TGTGCCAGCAGCGCCCAAGACACAGATACGCAGTATTTT.

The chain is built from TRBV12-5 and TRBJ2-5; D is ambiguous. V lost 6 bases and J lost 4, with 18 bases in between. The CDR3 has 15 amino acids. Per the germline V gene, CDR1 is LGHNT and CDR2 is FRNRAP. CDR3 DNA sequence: TGTGCTAGTGGAAGACCCCCAGGTTTTCGAGAGACCCAGTACTTC. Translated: CASGRPPGFRETQYF.

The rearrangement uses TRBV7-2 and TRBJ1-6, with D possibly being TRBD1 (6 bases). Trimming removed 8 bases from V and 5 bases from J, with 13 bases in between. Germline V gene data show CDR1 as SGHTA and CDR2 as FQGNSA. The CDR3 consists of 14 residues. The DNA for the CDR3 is TGTGCCAGCTTACAGGGAACGAATAATTCACCCCTCCACTTT. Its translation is CASLQGTNNSPLHF. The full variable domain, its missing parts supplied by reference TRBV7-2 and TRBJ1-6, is GAGVSQSPSNKVTEKGKDVELRCDPISGHTALYWYRQSLGQGLEFLIYFQGNSAPDKSGLPSDRFSAERTGGSVSTLTIQRTQQEDSAVYLCASLQGTNNSPLHFGNGTRLTVT.

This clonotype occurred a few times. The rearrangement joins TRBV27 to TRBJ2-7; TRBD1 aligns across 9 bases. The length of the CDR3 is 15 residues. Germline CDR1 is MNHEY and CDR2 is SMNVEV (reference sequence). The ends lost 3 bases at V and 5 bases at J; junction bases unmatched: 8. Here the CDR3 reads CASSFGGQGFDEQYF. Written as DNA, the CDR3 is TGTGCCAGCAGTTTCGGGGGACAGGGATTTGACGAGCAGTACTTC.